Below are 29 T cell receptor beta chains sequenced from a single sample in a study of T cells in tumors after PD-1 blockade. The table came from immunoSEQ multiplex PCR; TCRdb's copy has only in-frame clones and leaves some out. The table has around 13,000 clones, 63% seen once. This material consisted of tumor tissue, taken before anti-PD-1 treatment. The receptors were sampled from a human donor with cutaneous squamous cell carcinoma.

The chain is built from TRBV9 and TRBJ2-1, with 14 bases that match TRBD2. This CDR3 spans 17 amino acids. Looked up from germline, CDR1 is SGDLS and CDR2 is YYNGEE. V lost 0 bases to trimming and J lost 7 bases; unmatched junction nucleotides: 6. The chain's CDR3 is CASSVGGGTSGSNEQFF. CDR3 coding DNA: TGTGCCAGCAGCGTAGGCGGTGGGACTAGCGGGAGTAATGAGCAGTTCTTC. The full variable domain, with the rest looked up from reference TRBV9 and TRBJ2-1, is DSGVTQTPKHLITATGQRVTLRCSPRSGDLSVYWYQQSLDQGLQFLIQYYNGEERAKGNILERFSAQQFPDLHSELNLSSLELGDSALYFCASSVGGGTSGSNEQFFGPGTRLTVL.

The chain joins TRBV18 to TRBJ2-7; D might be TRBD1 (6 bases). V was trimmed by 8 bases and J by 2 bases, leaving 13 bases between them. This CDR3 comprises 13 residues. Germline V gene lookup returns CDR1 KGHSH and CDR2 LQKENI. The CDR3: CASADSTTYEQYF. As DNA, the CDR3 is TGTGCCAGCGCGGACAGCACAACCTACGAGCAGTACTTC.

CDR3 in DNA: TGTGCCAGCAGTGCAGACCTTAACCTTTACAATGAGCAGTTCTTC. Amino acids: CASSADLNLYNEQFF. The chain links TRBV9 to TRBJ2-1; D gene unclear. Trimming shortened V by 5 bases and J by 4 bases, and 16 bases separated the two germline ends. The CDR3 runs to 15 residues. Germline CDR1 and CDR2: SGDLS and YYNGEE.

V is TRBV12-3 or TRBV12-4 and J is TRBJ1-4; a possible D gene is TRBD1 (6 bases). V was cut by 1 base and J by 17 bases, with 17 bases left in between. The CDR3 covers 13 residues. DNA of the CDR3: TGTGCCAGCAGTTTAGAAACGACAGGACGGTCATTTTTT. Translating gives CASSLETTGRSFF.

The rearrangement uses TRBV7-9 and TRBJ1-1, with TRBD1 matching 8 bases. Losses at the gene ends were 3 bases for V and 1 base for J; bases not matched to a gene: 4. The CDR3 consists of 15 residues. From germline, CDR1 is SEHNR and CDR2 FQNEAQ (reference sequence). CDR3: CASSFDRGGNTEAFF. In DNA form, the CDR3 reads TGTGCCAGCAGCTTCGACAGGGGTGGGAACACTGAAGCTTTCTTT.

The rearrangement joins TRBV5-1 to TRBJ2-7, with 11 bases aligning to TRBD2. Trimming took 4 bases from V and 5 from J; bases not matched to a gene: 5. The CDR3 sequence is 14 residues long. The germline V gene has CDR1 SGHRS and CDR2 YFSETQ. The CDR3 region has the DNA TGCGCCAGCAGCAAACTAGCGGGAGAGGACGAGCAGTACTTC. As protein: CASSKLAGEDEQYF.

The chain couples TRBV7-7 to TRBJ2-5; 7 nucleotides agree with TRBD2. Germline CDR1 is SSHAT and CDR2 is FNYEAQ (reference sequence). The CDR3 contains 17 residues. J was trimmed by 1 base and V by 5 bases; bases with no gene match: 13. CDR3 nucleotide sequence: TGTGCCAGCAGCCCTAGCGGAGTGGGGATCGTCCAAGAGACCCAGTACTTC. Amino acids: CASSPSGVGIVQETQYF.

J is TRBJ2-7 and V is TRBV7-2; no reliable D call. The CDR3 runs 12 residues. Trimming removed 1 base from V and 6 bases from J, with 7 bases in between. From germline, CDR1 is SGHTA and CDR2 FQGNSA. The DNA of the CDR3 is TGTGCCAGCAGCTTAGAAGTGGGCGAGCAGTACTTC. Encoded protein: CASSLEVGEQYF.

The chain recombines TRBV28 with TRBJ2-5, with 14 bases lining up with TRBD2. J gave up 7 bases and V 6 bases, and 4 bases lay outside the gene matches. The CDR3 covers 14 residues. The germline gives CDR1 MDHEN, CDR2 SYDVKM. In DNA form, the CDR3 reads TGTGCCAGCAGACGTGGACTAGCGGGGGGGACCCAGTACTTC. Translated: CASRRGLAGGTQYF.

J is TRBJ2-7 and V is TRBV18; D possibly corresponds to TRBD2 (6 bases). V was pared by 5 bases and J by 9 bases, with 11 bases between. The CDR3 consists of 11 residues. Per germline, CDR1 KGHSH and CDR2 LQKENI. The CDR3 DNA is TGTGCCAGCTCAACGGGGGAGGTGCAGTACTTC. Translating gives CASSTGEVQYF.

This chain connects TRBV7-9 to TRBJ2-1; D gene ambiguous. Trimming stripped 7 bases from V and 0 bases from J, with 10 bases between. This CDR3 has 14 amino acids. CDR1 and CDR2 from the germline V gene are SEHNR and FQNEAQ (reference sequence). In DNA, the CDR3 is TGTGCCAGCACGGAAGGAAGCTCCTACAATGAGCAGTTCTTC. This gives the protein CASTEGSSYNEQFF.

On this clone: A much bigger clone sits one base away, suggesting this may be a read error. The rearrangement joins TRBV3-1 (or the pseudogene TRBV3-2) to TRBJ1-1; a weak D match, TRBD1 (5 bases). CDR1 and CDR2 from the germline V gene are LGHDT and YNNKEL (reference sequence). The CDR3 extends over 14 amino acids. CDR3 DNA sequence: TGTGCCAACAGCCAAGGGGTGAGTTCTTCTGAAGCTTTCTTT. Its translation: CANSQGVSSSEAFF.

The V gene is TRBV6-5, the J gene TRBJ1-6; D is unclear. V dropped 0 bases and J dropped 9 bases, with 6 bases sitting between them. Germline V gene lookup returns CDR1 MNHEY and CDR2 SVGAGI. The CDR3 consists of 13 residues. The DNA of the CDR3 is TGTGCCAGCAGTTACTCCGCCTTTTCACCCCTCCACTTT. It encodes CASSYSAFSPLHF.

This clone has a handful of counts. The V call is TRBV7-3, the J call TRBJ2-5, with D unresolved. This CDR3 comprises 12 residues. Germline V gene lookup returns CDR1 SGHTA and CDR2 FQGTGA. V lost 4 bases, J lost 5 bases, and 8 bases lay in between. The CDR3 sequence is CASSSLGETQYF. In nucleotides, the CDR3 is TGTGCCAGCAGCTCCCTAGGGGAGACCCAGTACTTC.

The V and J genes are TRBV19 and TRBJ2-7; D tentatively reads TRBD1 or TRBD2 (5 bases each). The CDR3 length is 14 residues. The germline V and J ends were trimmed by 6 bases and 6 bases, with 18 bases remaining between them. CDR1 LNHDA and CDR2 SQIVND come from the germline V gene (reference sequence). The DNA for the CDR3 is TGTGCCAGTAGACCGCAGGGTATAGGAGGCGAGCAGTACTTC. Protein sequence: CASRPQGIGGEQYF.

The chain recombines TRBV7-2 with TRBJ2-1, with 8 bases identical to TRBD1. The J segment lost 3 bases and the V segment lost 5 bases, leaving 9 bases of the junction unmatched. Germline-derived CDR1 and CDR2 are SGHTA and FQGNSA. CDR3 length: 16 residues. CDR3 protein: CASSPGTGLVYNEQFF. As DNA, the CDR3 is TGTGCCAGCAGCCCCGGGACAGGTTTAGTCTACAATGAGCAGTTCTTC.

The CDR3 nucleotides read TGTGCCAGCAGTTTTTACGGCGCCTACGAGCAGTACTTC. Amino acids: CASSFYGAYEQYF. This chain uses TRBV12-3 or TRBV12-4 with TRBJ2-7; no clear D. V lost 3 bases to trimming and J lost 2 bases, with 8 bases between them. The CDR3 is made up of 13 amino acids.

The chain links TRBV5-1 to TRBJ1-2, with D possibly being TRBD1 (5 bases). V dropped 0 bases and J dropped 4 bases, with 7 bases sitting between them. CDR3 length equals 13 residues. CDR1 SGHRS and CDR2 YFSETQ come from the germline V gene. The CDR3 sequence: CASSLETAYGYTF. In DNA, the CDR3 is TGCGCCAGCAGCTTGGAGACAGCCTATGGCTACACCTTC.

The CDR3 sequence is CASSFGVNTGELFF. The CDR3 region has the DNA TGTGCCAGCAGTTTCGGGGTGAACACCGGGGAGCTGTTTTTT. This sequence joins TRBV25-1 and TRBJ2-2; perhaps TRBD2 as D (5 bases). There are 14 residues in the CDR3. Trimming took 5 bases from V and 1 from J, leaving 8 bases between them. CDR1 is MGHDK and CDR2 is SYGVNS in the germline V gene.

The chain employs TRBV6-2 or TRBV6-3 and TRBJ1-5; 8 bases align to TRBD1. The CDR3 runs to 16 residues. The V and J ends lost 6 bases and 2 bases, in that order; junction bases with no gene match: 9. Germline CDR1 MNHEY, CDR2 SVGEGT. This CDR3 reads CASSRSETGGNQPQHF. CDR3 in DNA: TGTGCCAGCAGCAGAAGCGAGACAGGGGGCAATCAGCCCCAGCATTTT.

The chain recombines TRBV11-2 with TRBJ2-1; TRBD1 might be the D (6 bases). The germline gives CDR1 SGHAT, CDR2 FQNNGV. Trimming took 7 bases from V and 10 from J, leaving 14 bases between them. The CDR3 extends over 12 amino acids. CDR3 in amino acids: CASTNGQGEQFF. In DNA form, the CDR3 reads TGTGCCAGCACCAATGGGCAGGGGGAGCAGTTCTTC.

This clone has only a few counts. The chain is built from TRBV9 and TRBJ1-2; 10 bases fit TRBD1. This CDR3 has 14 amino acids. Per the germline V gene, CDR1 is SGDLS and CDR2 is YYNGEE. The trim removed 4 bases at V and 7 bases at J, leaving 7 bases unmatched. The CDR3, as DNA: TGTGCCAGCAGCCTAGGACAGGGGGTTGGTGGCTACACCTTC. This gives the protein CASSLGQGVGGYTF.

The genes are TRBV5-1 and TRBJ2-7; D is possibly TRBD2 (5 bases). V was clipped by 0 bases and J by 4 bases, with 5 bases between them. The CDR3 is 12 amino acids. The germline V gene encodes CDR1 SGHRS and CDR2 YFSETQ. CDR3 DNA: TGCGCCAGCAGCTTGGGGGAGTACGAGCAGTACTTC. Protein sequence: CASSLGEYEQYF.

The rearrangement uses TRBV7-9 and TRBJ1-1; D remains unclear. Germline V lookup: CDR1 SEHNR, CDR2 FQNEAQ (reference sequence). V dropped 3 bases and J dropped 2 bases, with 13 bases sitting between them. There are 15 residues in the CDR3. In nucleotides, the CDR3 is TGTGCCAGCAGCTTCCAAGGGCGAGCTAACACTGAAGCTTTCTTT. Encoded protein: CASSFQGRANTEAFF.

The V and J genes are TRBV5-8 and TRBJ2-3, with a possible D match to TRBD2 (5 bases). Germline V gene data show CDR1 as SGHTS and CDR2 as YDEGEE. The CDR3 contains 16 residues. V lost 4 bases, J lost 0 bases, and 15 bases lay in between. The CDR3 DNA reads TGTGCCAGCAGCCCTGGGAGTAGTCGTAGCACAGATACGCAGTATTTT. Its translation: CASSPGSSRSTDTQYF.

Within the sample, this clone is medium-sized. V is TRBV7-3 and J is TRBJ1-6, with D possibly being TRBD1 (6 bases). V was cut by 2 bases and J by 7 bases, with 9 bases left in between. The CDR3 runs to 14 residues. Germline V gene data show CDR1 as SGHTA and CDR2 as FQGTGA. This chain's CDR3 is CASSLQGPNSPLHF. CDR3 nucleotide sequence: TGTGCCAGCAGCTTACAGGGGCCGAATTCACCCCTCCACTTT.

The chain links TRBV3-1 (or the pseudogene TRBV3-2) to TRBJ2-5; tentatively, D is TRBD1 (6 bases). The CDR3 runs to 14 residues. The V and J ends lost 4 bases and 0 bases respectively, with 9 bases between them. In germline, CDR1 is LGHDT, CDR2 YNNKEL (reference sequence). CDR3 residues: CASSPYRDQETQYF. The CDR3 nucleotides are TGTGCCAGCAGCCCCTACAGGGACCAAGAGACCCAGTACTTC.

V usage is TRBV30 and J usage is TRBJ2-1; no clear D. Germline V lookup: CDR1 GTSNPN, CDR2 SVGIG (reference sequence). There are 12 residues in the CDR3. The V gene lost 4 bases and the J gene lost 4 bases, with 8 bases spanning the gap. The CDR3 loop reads CAWNVLYNEQFF. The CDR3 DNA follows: TGTGCCTGGAACGTCCTTTACAATGAGCAGTTCTTC.

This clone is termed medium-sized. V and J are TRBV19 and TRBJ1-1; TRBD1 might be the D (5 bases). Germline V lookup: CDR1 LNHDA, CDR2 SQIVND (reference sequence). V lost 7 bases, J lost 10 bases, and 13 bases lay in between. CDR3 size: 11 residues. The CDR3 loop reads CASIGYTGAFF. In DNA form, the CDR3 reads TGTGCCAGTATTGGGTATACAGGAGCTTTCTTT.